A single T cell receptor (beta chain) is shown here with its context. Trimming took off 0 bases at V and 0 bases at J, with 7 bases between the two ends. The CDR3 totals 15 residues. Germline V gene sequence: CDR1 SGHTA, CDR2 FQGTGA. This specimen comes from a study of blood T cell repertoires in COVID-19. The protocol was immunoSEQ multiplex PCR, while the TCRdb copy is restricted to in-frame clones and leaves out a portion. The sample yields over 250,000 clones, more than 75% seen once. The receptor comes from a man aged 55-75 years who had recovered from COVID-19. The chain employs TRBV7-3 and TRBJ2-3, with D possibly TRBD2 on 5 matching bases. Sequencing was done on a sample of PBMCs or T cells enriched from blood (not recorded which). The CDR3 is CASSLTGGSTDTQYF. In nucleotides, the CDR3 is TGTGCCAGCAGCTTAACGGGCGGGAGCACAGATACGCAGTATTTT.